This TCR beta chain was documented in a study of T cells after yellow fever vaccination. Whole-study context: For low cell numbers, libraries were made with SMART-Seq v4 Ultra Low Input.

Making TCR cDNA involved 5'RACE template switching, which added UMIs and a universal primer site. TCRdb reprocessed the 5' RACE reads with MiXCR, giving one entry per CDR3 protein. The sample consists of a few hundred thousand distinct CDR3 sequences, 6.8% of them appearing once. Study observations and caveats: Although most clonotypes did not, a small share appeared in both CD4 and CD8 compartments.

This clonotype was found a few times. Its antigen remains unidentified. Losses at the gene ends were 6 bases for V and 0 bases for J; bases not matched to a gene: 6. Per germline, CDR1 MNHEY and CDR2 SVGEGT. This CDR3 spans 15 amino acids. J is TRBJ2-3 and V is TRBV6-2 or TRBV6-3; 7 bases fit TRBD1. The source is a young man who received the YFV17D yellow fever vaccine. Here the sequenced sample was PBMCs, taken about 41 days after the first yellow fever vaccination. The CDR3 bases are TGTGCCAGCAGATCGGACAGGCGCAGCACAGATACGCAGTATTTT. It is translated as CASRSDRRSTDTQYF.